These 19 T cell receptor beta chains were all obtained from the same sample, sequenced in a study of T cell repertoires in cytomegalovirus infection. Using its own MiXCR run on the reads, TCRdb lists one record per CDR3 protein. Of 700,000 to 950,000 distinct CDR3 sequences listed, over 25% are singletons. Antigen specificity for these receptors is unknown. The starting material was cultured CD8+ T cells from PBMCs, obtained from culture after CMV antigen stimulation. Source of these receptors: a human donor in good health (CMV status not recorded). Some clones in this sample may be carry-over from other donors' samples.

This sequence joins TRBV4-1 and TRBJ2-1; D is perhaps TRBD1 or TRBD2 (5 bases each). Trimming cost V 6 bases and J 7 bases, with 16 bases left between them. CDR1 MGHRA and CDR2 YSYEKL come from the germline V gene. This CDR3 contains 14 residues. The CDR3 loop is CASSVEDIVNEQFF. In DNA, the CDR3 is TGCGCCAGCAGTGTGGAGGACATAGTTAATGAGCAGTTCTTC.

A note on this clonotype: A much more abundant neighbour one base away suggests this may be a read error. The chain recombines TRBV7-6 with TRBJ1-4; 9 bases map to TRBD1. CDR3 length: 15 amino acids. Germline V gene lookup returns CDR1 SGHVS and CDR2 FNYEAQ. The CDR3 protein is CVSSLRRDRDEKLFF. The DNA for the CDR3 is TGTGTCAGCAGCCTGCGCCGGGACAGGGATGAAAAACTGTTTTTT.

This clonotype was detected many times. The J gene is TRBJ2-5, the V gene TRBV2; TRBD2 matches at 11 bases. V lost 11 bases, J lost 2 bases, and 4 bases stayed unmatched. The length of the CDR3 is 13 residues. Germline values: CDR1 SNHLY, CDR2 FYNNEI. The CDR3: CALLAGEQETQYF. CDR3 sequence (DNA): TGTGCCCTACTAGCGGGGGAACAAGAGACCCAGTACTTC.

This chain uses TRBV6-2 or TRBV6-3 with TRBJ2-7, with a tentative D call TRBD1 (6 bases). The CDR3 spans 12 residues. Germline V gives CDR1 MNHEY, CDR2 SVGEGT. V was cut by 8 bases and J by 3 bases, with 11 bases left in between. The DNA for the CDR3 is TGTGCCAGCGGGGCAGGGGTCTACGAGCAGTACGTC. Protein: CASGAGVYEQYV.

This clonotype was seen repeatedly, ten times or more. The V gene is TRBV7-9, the J gene TRBJ2-3; perhaps TRBD2 as D (5 bases). Per germline, CDR1 SEHNR and CDR2 FQNEAQ (reference sequence). The CDR3 contains 13 residues. Trimming left V 3 bases short and J 5 bases short, with 9 bases between. For the CDR3, the DNA is TGTGCCAGCAGCTTGCGGGCCCAAGATACGCAGTATTTT. Translating gives CASSLRAQDTQYF.

V usage is TRBV6-1 and J usage is TRBJ1-5; the D gene is possibly TRBD1 (6 bases). Germline CDR1 reads MNHNS; CDR2 reads SASEGT. The CDR3 extends over 13 amino acids. V was cut by 3 bases and J by 7 bases, with 10 bases left in between. The CDR3 loop reads CASSEGAWQPQHF. The CDR3 bases are TGTGCCAGCAGTGAGGGGGCTTGGCAGCCCCAGCATTTT.

A few counts support this clonotype. The chain carries TRBV23-1 and TRBJ2-3; no definite D call. TRBV23-1 is recorded as an ORF, its role being uncertain. This CDR3 comprises 16 residues. The V and J ends lost 2 bases and 0 bases respectively, with 12 bases between them. The CDR3 DNA reads as TGCGCCAGCAGTCAAGAGATCCTTACTAGCACAGATACGCAGTATTTT. Translation gives CASSQEILTSTDTQYF.

This clonotype was seen repeatedly, ten times or more. Mismatch with germline at one junction end may stem from a read error. The chain carries TRBV7-6 and TRBJ2-5; 8 bases are shared with TRBD2. The CDR3 has 11 residues. Germline V gene data show CDR1 as SGHVS and CDR2 as FNYEAQ. CDR3 in DNA: TGTGCCAGCAGCTTGGGTGGACTAGCAGACTTC. It translates to CASSLGGLADF. Full variable domain (missing parts from reference TRBV7-6 and TRBJ2-5): GAGVSQSPRYKVTKRGQDVALRCDPISGHVSLYWYRQALGQGPEFLTYFNYEAQQDKSGLPNDRFSAERPEGSISTLTIQRTEQRDSAMYRCASSLGGLADFGPGTRLLVL.

J is TRBJ2-7 and V is TRBV10-3; either TRBD1 or TRBD2 may fit D (5 bases each). This CDR3 spans 16 amino acids. CDR1 is ENHRY, CDR2 SYGVKD, per germline. V lost 3 bases and J 2 bases, leaving 17 bases between the germline ends. In nucleotides, the CDR3 is TGTGCCATCAGTGATTCCGGGACCACCAGCGCCTACGAGCAGTACTTC. It specifies CAISDSGTTSAYEQYF.

The table lists this clonotype with many counts. This chain uses TRBV7-2 with TRBJ1-5, with unresolved D. The germline V gene encodes CDR1 SGHTA and CDR2 FQGNSA. The CDR3 is made up of 15 amino acids. V shed 2 bases and J shed 1 base, with 9 bases lying between them. The CDR3 coding sequence is TGTGCCAGCAGCTTATGGGAAGCAAGCAATCAGCCCCAGCATTTT. Translation gives CASSLWEASNQPQHF.

The chain is built from TRBV15 and TRBJ2-5; 12 bases line up with TRBD2. The J segment lost 5 bases and the V segment lost 3 bases, leaving 7 bases of the junction unmatched. Germline CDR1 and CDR2: LNHNV and YYDKDF (reference sequence). The CDR3 is 16 amino acids. The DNA for the CDR3 is TGTGCCACCAGCAGTTCTAGCGGGGGGGCCTATGAGACCCAGTACTTC. It encodes CATSSSSGGAYETQYF.

The chain joins TRBV10-3 to TRBJ2-3, with 8 nucleotides matching TRBD1. Losses at the gene ends were 9 bases for V and 0 bases for J; bases not matched to a gene: 5. The CDR3 is 14 amino acids. CDR1 ENHRY and CDR2 SYGVKD come from the germline V gene. The CDR3 nucleotides are TGTGCCATTACCGACAGGGGCAGCACAGATACGCAGTATTTT. This translates into CAITDRGSTDTQYF.

V and J are TRBV6-2 or TRBV6-3 and TRBJ1-5; D possibly corresponds to TRBD1 (5 bases). The germline V gene has CDR1 MNHEY and CDR2 SVGEGT. The CDR3 spans 15 residues. The V end lost 6 bases, the J end lost 2 bases, and 14 bases lay between the germline ends. The CDR3 loop is CASRETMGGNQPQHF. The DNA for the CDR3 is TGTGCCAGCAGGGAGACGATGGGGGGCAATCAGCCCCAGCATTTT.

The chain couples TRBV19 to TRBJ2-5; perhaps TRBD2 as D (6 bases). The CDR3 covers 15 residues. V gave up 7 bases and J gave up 5 bases, with 20 bases separating them. Germline values: CDR1 LNHDA, CDR2 SQIVND (reference sequence). The CDR3 protein is CASTLGRGMGETQYF. DNA for the CDR3: TGTGCCAGTACCCTGGGACGGGGGATGGGGGAGACCCAGTACTTC.

This clonotype was seen a few times. The chain uses TRBV20-1 and TRBJ2-1; a possible D gene is TRBD1 (6 bases). Germline assignment: CDR1 DFQATT and CDR2 SNEGSKA (reference sequence). There are 16 residues in the CDR3. V lost 3 bases, J lost 0 bases, and 15 bases lay in between. The CDR3 reads CSASTRGAGSYNEQFF. The CDR3 nucleotides are TGCAGTGCTAGCACCAGGGGCGCCGGCTCCTACAATGAGCAGTTCTTC.

This clonotype turned up a few times. J is TRBJ1-1 and V is TRBV6-2 or TRBV6-3; D is unclear. The CDR3 runs 14 residues. Trimming cost V 2 bases and J 5 bases, with 12 bases left between them. Germline-derived CDR1 and CDR2 are MNHEY and SVGEGT. The CDR3 DNA reads TGTGCCAGCAGTTACCCGCCCCGGGGAACTGAAGCTTTCTTT. It codes for CASSYPPRGTEAFF.

This clonotype was observed a few times. The chain uses TRBV6-5 and TRBJ2-4, with TRBD2 identical over 7 bases. V was pared by 0 bases and J by 8 bases, with 7 bases of the junction left unmatched. In germline, CDR1 is MNHEY, CDR2 SVGAGI. The CDR3 contains 15 residues. In nucleotides, the CDR3 is TGTGCCAGCAGTTACTCGGTTACCCTAGCGGACATTCAGTACTTC. Protein product: CASSYSVTLADIQYF.

This clonotype was found many times. CDR3 protein: CASSTPDFTNTEAFF. CDR3 DNA: TGTGCCAGTAGTACCCCAGACTTCACGAACACTGAAGCTTTCTTT. The rearrangement uses TRBV19 and TRBJ1-1; D not certain. Per germline, CDR1 LNHDA and CDR2 SQIVND (reference sequence). With 4 bases removed from V and 1 base from J, the gap between germline ends came to 13 bases. The CDR3 consists of 15 residues.

The rearrangement uses TRBV7-8 and TRBJ2-7; unclear D gene. Trimming cost V 6 bases and J 4 bases, with 10 bases left between them. The germline V gene has CDR1 SGHVS and CDR2 FQNEAQ. CDR3 size: 12 residues. The CDR3 sequence: CASRPLGYEQYF. DNA of the CDR3: TGTGCCAGCAGACCTCTAGGGTACGAGCAGTACTTC.